One sample yielded the 19 T cell receptor beta chains listed below, sequenced in a study of post-analysis software for immune sequencing data. No antigen has been identified for these receptors. Each TCR beta cDNA library carried unique molecular identifiers. TCRdb passed the PCR reads through MiXCR, listing each CDR3 protein once. The sample lists about 460,000 distinct CDR3 sequences, roughly 45% seen once, with 12% in the top ten. Findings and limits, study-wide: Patients used four to six TRBV segments, including TRBV5-6, TRBV5-1 and TRBV20-1, more often than controls.

Sequenced sample: blood. These receptors all stem from a girl under 18 with multiple sclerosis.

The chain combines TRBV6-1 with TRBJ1-5; D is ambiguous. Germline V gene data show CDR1 as MNHNS and CDR2 as SASEGT. V was pared by 11 bases and J by 3 bases, with 14 bases between. This CDR3 is built from 13 residues. The CDR3 DNA sequence: TGTGCCGGCAAGGGTTCCCCCAATCAGCCCCAGCATTTT. This sequence encodes CAGKGSPNQPQHF.

This clonotype was found a few times. V usage is TRBV29-1 and J usage is TRBJ2-1; D unclear. CDR1 SQVTM and CDR2 ANQGSEA come from the germline V gene. CDR3 length equals 13 residues. Deletions cut 8 bases from V and 0 bases from J, with 11 bases between. The CDR3 DNA reads as TGCAGCCTCGGGCAAAGCTCCTACAATGAGCAGTTCTTC. It specifies CSLGQSSYNEQFF.

On this clonotype: One end of the junction fails to match germline, which may point to a read error. The rearrangement links TRBV29-1 to TRBJ2-1; 9 positions agree with TRBD2. The germline V gene has CDR1 SQVTM and CDR2 ANQGSEA. The CDR3 consists of 15 residues. CDR3 in amino acids: CSQGELAGSYNGQFF. For the CDR3, the DNA is TGCAGTCAAGGAGAACTAGCGGGTTCCTACAATGGGCAGTTCTTC.

This clonotype was counted ten times or more. The chain joins TRBV13 to TRBJ2-7; D is undetermined. The CDR3 totals 13 residues. Germline V gene lookup returns CDR1 PRHDT and CDR2 FYEKMQ (reference sequence). Trimming pared 3 bases from V and 3 bases from J, leaving 9 bases between. The CDR3 region has the DNA TGTGCCAGCAGCTTGGGCGTGAGCTACGAGCAGTACTTC. Encoded protein: CASSLGVSYEQYF.

This clonotype has just one count. The chain uses TRBV18 and TRBJ1-2, with TRBD1 as a possible D gene (6 bases). Germline lookup yields CDR1 KGHSH and CDR2 LQKENI. This CDR3 has 14 amino acids. Between the trimmed V and J ends, which lost 3 bases and 1 base, there was a span of 9 bases. The CDR3 sequence: CASSPKGVNYGYTF. The DNA for the CDR3 is TGTGCCAGCTCACCCAAGGGGGTTAACTATGGCTACACCTTC.

The chain combines TRBV28 with TRBJ2-5; D might be TRBD2 (5 bases). Gene TRBJ2-7 matches the end of the DNA better, so the J call may be wrong. The germline V gene has CDR1 MDHEN and CDR2 SYDVKM. The CDR3 contains 12 residues. Here the CDR3 reads CASSFSVDEQYF. CDR3 nucleotides: TGTGCCAGCAGTTTTAGCGTCGACGAGCAGTACTTC.

This chain uses TRBV20-1 with TRBJ2-3, with 10 positions matching TRBD2. The germline CDR1 and CDR2 sequences are DFQATT and SNEGSKA (reference sequence). The CDR3 covers 18 residues. V trimming: 3 bases; J trimming: 1 base; junction bases outside the gene matches: 13. The CDR3 protein is CSASHTTSGTSGTDTQYF. The CDR3 region has the DNA TGCAGTGCTAGTCACACAACTAGCGGGACCTCGGGCACAGATACGCAGTATTTT.

The chain has TRBV20-1 and TRBJ1-2; D gene uncertain. This CDR3 spans 11 amino acids. V was cut by 3 bases and J by 2 bases, with 4 bases left in between. From germline, CDR1 is DFQATT and CDR2 SNEGSKA (reference sequence). CDR3 DNA sequence: TGCAGTGCTAGTGAGAACTATGGCTACACCTTC. Translated, it gives CSASENYGYTF.

The rearrangement joins TRBV30 to TRBJ1-2; D is undetermined. This CDR3 is 11 amino acids long. CDR1 is GTSNPN, CDR2 SVGIG, per germline (reference sequence). V was clipped by 5 bases and J by 4 bases, with 8 bases between them. This chain's CDR3 is CAWRRVYGYTF. The CDR3 nucleotides are TGTGCCTGGCGACGGGTCTATGGCTACACCTTC.

The chain is built from TRBV4-2 and TRBJ2-5; TRBD1 aligns across 8 bases. This CDR3 region has 14 residues. CDR1 LGHNA and CDR2 YNFKEQ come from the germline V gene. The V segment lost 0 bases and the J segment 12 bases; nucleotides outside the gene matches: 9. DNA for the CDR3: TGTGCCAGCAGCCAAGACGGCCAGGGGGCGAAAGAGTACTTC. Protein: CASSQDGQGAKEYF.

The J gene is TRBJ2-5, the V gene TRBV12-3 or TRBV12-4; no clear D gene. V was trimmed by 5 bases and J by 5 bases, leaving 18 bases between them. This CDR3 is built from 15 residues. In nucleotides, the CDR3 is TGTGCCAGCAGTCCTGGCTACTTAGGAAAGGAGACCCAGTACTTC. Translation: CASSPGYLGKETQYF.

The V gene is TRBV11-2, the J gene TRBJ2-1, with 7 bases identical to TRBD2. The CDR3 covers 16 residues. Germline V CDR1 and CDR2: SGHAT, FQNNGV. After removal of 0 bases from V and 3 bases from J, the junction contained 5 bases not matched to a gene. CDR3 sequence (DNA): TGTGCCAGCAGCTTAGAGACGGGAGGTTACTACAATGAGCAGTTCTTC. Protein sequence: CASSLETGGYYNEQFF.

J is TRBJ1-2 and V is TRBV4-1, with TRBD1 as a possible D gene (5 bases). CDR1 and CDR2 from the germline V gene are MGHRA and YSYEKL. This CDR3 is built from 17 residues. V was clipped by 4 bases and J by 4 bases, with 22 bases between them. The CDR3 region has the DNA TGCGCCAGCAGCCGCGACGCAGGGCCGTCCCTACCCTATGGCTACACCTTC. Translation: CASSRDAGPSLPYGYTF.

This chain links TRBV29-1 with TRBJ1-5; no reliable D call. CDR1 and CDR2 from the germline V gene are SQVTM and ANQGSEA. The CDR3 is 12 residues long. In DNA, the CDR3 is TGCAGTACCCGGAACCGCAATCAGCCCCAGCATTTT. Its translation is CSTRNRNQPQHF.

The chain couples TRBV15 to TRBJ2-5; D is unclear. The CDR3 spans 13 residues. Trimming left V 5 bases short and J 0 bases short, with 7 bases between. Per germline, CDR1 LNHNV and CDR2 YYDKDF (reference sequence). Here the CDR3 DNA reads TGTGCCACCAGCGGTCAATACCAAGAGACCCAGTACTTC. The encoded protein is CATSGQYQETQYF.

This clonotype was found a few times. V gene TRBV7-2 combines with J gene TRBJ2-1; no definite D call. The CDR3 contains 11 residues. CDR1 and CDR2 from the germline V gene are SGHTA and FQGNSA. The ends were cut back, 3 bases at V and 9 bases at J, with 6 bases in the middle. The CDR3 protein is CASSFIAEQFF. DNA of the CDR3: TGTGCCAGCAGCTTTATCGCTGAGCAGTTCTTC.

The rearrangement joins TRBV3-1 to TRBJ2-7; D is undetermined. The CDR3 contains 11 residues. The V end was cut by 1 base, the J end by 5 bases, with 3 bases between. Per germline, CDR1 LGHDT and CDR2 YNNKEL (reference sequence). The DNA of the CDR3 is TGTGCCAGCAGCCAAGGTCACGAGCAGTACTTC. It encodes CASSQGHEQYF.

This chain joins TRBV12-3 or TRBV12-4 and TRBJ1-1; D not resolved. The CDR3 extends over 16 amino acids. Trimming took 4 bases from V and 4 from J, leaving 19 bases between them. As DNA, the CDR3 is TGTGCCAGCAGTTGGGAGGGAGGACTTCTGAGCACTGAAGCTTTCTTT. Its protein product is CASSWEGGLLSTEAFF.

As regards this clonotype: A single base separates this from a much larger clone, so it may be a read error. The CDR3 DNA follows: TGTGCCAGCGGCGACAGGGGGGGAATGAACACTGAAGCTTTCTTT. Translation gives CASGDRGGMNTEAFF. The V call is TRBV7-9, the J call TRBJ1-1, with TRBD1 matching 9 bases. This CDR3 contains 15 residues. Germline V gene lookup returns CDR1 SEHNR and CDR2 FQNEAQ (reference sequence). V was pared by 8 bases and J by 0 bases, with 7 bases of the junction left unmatched.